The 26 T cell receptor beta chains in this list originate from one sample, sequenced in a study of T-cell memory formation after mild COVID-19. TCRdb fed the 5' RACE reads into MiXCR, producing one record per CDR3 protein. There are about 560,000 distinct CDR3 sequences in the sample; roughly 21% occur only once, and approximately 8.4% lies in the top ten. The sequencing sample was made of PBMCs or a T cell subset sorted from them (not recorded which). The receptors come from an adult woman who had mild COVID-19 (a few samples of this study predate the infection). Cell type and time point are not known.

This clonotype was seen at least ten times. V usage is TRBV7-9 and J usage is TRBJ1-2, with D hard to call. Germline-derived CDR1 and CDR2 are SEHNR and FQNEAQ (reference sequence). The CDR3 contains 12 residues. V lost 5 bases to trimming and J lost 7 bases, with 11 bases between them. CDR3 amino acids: CASSEGRSGYTF. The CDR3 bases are TGTGCCAGCAGCGAAGGACGCTCTGGCTACACCTTC.

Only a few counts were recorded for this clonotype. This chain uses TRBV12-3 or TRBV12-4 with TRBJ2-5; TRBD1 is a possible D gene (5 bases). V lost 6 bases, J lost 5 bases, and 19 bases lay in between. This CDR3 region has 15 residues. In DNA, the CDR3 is TGTGCCAGCAGCCCTCGAGACAGCCAATGGGAGACCCAGTACTTC. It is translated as CASSPRDSQWETQYF.

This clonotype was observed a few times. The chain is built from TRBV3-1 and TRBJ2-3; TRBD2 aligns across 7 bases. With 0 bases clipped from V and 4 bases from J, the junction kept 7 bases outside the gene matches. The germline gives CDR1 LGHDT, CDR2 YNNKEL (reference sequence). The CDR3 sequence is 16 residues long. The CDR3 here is CASSQEGAGLADTQYF. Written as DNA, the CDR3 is TGTGCCAGCAGCCAAGAAGGAGCGGGGCTGGCAGATACGCAGTATTTT.

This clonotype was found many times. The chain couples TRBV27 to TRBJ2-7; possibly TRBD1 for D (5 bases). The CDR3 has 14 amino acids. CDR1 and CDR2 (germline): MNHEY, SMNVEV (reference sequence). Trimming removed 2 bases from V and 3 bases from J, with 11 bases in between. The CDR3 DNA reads TGTGCCAGCAGTTTACGGGCAGGGCGCTACGAGCAGTACTTC. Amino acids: CASSLRAGRYEQYF.

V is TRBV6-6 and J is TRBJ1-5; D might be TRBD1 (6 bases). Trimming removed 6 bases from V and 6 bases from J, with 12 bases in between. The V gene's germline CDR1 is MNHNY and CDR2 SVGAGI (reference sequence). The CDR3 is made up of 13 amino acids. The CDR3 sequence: CASSIQGSQPQHF. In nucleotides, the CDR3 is TGTGCCAGCAGCATACAGGGTAGTCAGCCCCAGCATTTT.

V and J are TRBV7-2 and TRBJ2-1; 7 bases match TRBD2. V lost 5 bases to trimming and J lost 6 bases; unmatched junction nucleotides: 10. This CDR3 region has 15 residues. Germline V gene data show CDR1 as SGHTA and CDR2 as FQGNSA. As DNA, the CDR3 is TGTGCCAGCAGCCTAACGTCTAGCGGAGTCAATGAGCAGTTCTTC. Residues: CASSLTSSGVNEQFF.

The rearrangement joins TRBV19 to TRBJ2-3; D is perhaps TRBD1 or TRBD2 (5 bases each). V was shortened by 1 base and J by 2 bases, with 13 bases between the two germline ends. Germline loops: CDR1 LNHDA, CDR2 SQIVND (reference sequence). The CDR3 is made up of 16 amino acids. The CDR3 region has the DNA TGTGCCAGTAGTATAGGTTCCGGGACCCTCACAGATACGCAGTATTTT. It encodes CASSIGSGTLTDTQYF.

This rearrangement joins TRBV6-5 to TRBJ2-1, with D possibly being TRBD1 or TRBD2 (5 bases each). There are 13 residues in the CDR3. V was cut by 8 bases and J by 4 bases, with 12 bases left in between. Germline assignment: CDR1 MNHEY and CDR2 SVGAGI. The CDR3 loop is CASYRTPYNEQFF. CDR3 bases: TGTGCCAGCTACAGGACTCCTTACAATGAGCAGTTCTTC.

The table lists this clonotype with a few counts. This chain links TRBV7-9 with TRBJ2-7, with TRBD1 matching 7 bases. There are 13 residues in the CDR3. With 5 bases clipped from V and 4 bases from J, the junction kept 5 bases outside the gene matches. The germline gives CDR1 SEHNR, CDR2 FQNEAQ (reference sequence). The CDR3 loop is CASSTGQEYEQYF. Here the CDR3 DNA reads TGTGCCAGCAGCACTGGACAGGAGTACGAGCAGTACTTC.

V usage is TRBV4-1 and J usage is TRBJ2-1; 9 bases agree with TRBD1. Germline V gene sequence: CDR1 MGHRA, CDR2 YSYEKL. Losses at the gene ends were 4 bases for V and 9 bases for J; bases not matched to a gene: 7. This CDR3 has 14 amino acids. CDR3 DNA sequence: TGCGCCAGCAGCCCGGGACAGGGACAGGGTGAGCAGTTCTTC. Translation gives CASSPGQGQGEQFF.

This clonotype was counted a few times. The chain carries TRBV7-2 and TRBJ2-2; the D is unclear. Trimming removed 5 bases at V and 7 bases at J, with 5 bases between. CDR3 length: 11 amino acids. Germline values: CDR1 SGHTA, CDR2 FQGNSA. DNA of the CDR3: TGTGCCAGCAGCCGAGACGGGGAGCTGTTTTTT. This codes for CASSRDGELFF.

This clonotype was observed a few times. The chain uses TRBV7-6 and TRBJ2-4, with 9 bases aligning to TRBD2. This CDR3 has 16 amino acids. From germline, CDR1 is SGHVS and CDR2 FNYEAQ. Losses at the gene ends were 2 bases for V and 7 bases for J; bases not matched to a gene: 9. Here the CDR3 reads CASSLRSGRSSNIQYF. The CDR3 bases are TGTGCCAGCAGCTTACGCAGCGGGAGGAGTTCGAACATTCAGTACTTC.

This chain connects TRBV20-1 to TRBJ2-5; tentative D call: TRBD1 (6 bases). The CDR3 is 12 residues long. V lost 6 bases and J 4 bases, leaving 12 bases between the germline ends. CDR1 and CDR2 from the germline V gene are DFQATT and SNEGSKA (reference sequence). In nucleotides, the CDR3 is TGCAGTGCCCTGAGGGGGAGAGAGACCCAGTACTTC. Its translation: CSALRGRETQYF.

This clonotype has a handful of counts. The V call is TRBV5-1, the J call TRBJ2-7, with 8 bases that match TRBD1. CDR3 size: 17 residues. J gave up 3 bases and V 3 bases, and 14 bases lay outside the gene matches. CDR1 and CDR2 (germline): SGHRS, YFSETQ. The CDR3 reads CASSSQQISGTGYEQYF. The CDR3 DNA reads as TGCGCCAGCAGCTCGCAACAGATCTCCGGGACAGGCTACGAGCAGTACTTC.

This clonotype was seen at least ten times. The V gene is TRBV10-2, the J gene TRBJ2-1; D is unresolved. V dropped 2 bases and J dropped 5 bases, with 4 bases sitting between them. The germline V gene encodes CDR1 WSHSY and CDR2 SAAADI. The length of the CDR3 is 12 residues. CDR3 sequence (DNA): TGCGCCAGCAGTGAGCTCAACAATGAGCAGTTCTTC. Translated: CASSELNNEQFF.

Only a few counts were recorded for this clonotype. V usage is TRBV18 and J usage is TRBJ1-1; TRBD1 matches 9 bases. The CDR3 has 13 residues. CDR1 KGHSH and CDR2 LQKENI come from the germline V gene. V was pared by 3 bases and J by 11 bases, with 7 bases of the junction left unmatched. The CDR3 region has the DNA TGTGCCAGCTCACCGGGGACAGGGTCGGTCGCTTTCTTT. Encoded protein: CASSPGTGSVAFF.

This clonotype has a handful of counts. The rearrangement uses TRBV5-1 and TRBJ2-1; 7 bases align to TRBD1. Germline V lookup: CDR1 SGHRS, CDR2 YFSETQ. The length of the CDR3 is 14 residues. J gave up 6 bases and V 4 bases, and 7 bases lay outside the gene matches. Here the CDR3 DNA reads TGCGCCAGCAGCGGGGGACAGATAGGCAATGAGCAGTTCTTC. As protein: CASSGGQIGNEQFF.

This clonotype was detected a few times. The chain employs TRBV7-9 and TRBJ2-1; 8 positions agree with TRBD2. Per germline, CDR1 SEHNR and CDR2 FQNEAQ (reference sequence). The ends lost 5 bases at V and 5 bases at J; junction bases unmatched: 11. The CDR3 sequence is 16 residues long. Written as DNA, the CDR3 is TGTGCCAGCAGCCCGACCGCGCGGGGGGTCGACAATGAGCAGTTCTTC. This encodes CASSPTARGVDNEQFF.

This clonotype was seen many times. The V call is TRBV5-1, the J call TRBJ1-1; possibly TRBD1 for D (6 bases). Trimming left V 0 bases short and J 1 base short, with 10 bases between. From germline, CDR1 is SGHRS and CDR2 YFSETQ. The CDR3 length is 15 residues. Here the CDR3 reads CASSLAGQTNTEAFF. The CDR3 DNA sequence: TGCGCCAGCAGCTTGGCAGGACAGACGAACACTGAAGCTTTCTTT.

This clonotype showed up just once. The CDR3 region has the DNA TGCAGTGCTAGAGAGGAGGGGCTACCAAGGAGTGGCTACACCTTC. This codes for CSAREEGLPRSGYTF. The rearrangement joins TRBV20-1 to TRBJ1-2; the D gene is possibly TRBD1 (5 bases). This CDR3 is 15 amino acids long. Per germline, CDR1 DFQATT and CDR2 SNEGSKA (reference sequence). The V gene lost 0 bases and the J gene lost 7 bases, with 18 bases spanning the gap.

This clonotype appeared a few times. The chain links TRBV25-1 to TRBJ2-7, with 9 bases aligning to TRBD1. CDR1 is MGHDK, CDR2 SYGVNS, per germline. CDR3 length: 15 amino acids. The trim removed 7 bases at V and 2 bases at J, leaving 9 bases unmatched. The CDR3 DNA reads TGTGCCAGCAAGACGGACAGGGGAGGCCCCTACGAGCAGTACTTC. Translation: CASKTDRGGPYEQYF.

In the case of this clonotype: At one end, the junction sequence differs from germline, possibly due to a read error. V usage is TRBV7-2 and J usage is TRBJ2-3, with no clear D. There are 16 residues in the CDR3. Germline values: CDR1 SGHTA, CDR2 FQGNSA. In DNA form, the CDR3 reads TGTGCCAGCAGCTTGACCTCGACGCGGAGCAAAGATACGCAGTATTTT. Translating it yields CASSLTSTRSKDTQYF.

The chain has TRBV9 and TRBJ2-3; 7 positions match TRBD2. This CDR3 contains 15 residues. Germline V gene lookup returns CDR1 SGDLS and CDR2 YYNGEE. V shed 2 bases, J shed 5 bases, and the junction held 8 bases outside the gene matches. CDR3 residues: CASSVSGAGGDTQYF. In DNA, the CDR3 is TGTGCCAGCAGCGTCAGCGGGGCCGGCGGAGATACGCAGTATTTT. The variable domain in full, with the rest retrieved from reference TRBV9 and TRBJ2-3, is DSGVTQTPKHLITATGQRVTLRCSPRSGDLSVYWYQQSLDQGLQFLIQYYNGEERAKGNILERFSAQQFPDLHSELNLSSLELGDSALYFCASSVSGAGGDTQYFGPGTRLTVL.

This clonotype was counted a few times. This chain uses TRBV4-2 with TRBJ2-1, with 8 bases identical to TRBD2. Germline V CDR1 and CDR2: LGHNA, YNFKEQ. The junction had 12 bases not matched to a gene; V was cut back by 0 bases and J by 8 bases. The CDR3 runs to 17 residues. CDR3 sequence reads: CASSQDSSGRIGDEQFF. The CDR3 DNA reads TGTGCCAGCAGCCAAGATTCAAGCGGGAGAATTGGTGATGAGCAGTTCTTC.

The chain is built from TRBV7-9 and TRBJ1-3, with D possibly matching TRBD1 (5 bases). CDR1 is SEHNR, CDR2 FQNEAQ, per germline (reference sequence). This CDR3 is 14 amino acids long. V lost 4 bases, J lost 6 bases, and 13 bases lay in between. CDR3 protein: CASSSRGELNTIYF. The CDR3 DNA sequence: TGTGCCAGCAGCTCCCGGGGGGAGTTAAACACCATATATTTT.

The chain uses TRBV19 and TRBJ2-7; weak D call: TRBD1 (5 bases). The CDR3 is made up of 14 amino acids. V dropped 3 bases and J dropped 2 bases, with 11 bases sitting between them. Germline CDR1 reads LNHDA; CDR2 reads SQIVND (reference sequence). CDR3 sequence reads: CASSISLGPYEQYF. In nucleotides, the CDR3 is TGTGCCAGTAGTATCAGTCTGGGGCCCTACGAGCAGTACTTC.